The clone carrying this T cell receptor (beta chain) was seen more than once but under ten times. What it recognizes is unknown. V was shortened by 3 bases and J by 1 base, with 14 bases between the two germline ends. This CDR3 has 16 amino acids. The data stem from a study of T cell repertoires in cytomegalovirus infection. Study context: Recently identified HLA-C-restricted and well-studied HLA-B-restricted CMV epitopes were used. Indications came from public TCR beta signatures; they pointed to CMV infection and to a matching HLA type.

Study-level points and caveats: People with CMV and the relevant HLA were identified by cumulative public TCR beta family frequency. The ex vivo response was dominated by HLA-C-restricted CMV-specific TCR beta clonotypes.

TCRdb reprocessed the reads with MiXCR, giving one entry per CDR3 protein. The sample has roughly 340,000 distinct CDR3 sequences; about 28% are singletons. Sample: cultured PBMCs, taken from culture after CMV antigen stimulation. The sequence was collected from a human donor in good health (CMV status not recorded). Some clones in this sample may be carry-over from other donors' samples. V gene TRBV12-3 or TRBV12-4 combines with J gene TRBJ2-3; no clear D. CDR3 amino acids: CASSLEWEIGTDTQYF. CDR3 coding DNA: TGTGCCAGCAGTTTGGAGTGGGAAATCGGCACAGATACGCAGTATTTT.